These 16 T cell receptor beta chains originate from one sample sequenced in a study of blood T cell repertoires in COVID-19. Profiled with immunoSEQ multiplex PCR; TCRdb holds only in-frame clones, not every one. The sample holds about 100,000 clones, roughly 84% seen once. Sequenced material: peripheral blood. The receptors stem from a man aged 25 to 40 in a cohort sampled during active COVID-19.

This chain uses TRBV28 with TRBJ1-4; D is possibly TRBD1 (6 bases). The CDR3 covers 15 residues. V was cut by 4 bases and J by 0 bases, with 9 bases left in between. Germline CDR1 is MDHEN and CDR2 is SYDVKM. The CDR3 reads CASSSYRATNEKLFF. The DNA of the CDR3 is TGTGCCAGCAGTTCCTACAGGGCAACTAATGAAAAACTGTTTTTT.

The chain is built from TRBV5-8 and TRBJ2-3; 9 bases line up with TRBD2. This CDR3 spans 16 amino acids. Germline CDR1 reads SGHTS; CDR2 reads YDEGEE. The trim removed 5 bases at V and 14 bases at J, leaving 21 bases unmatched. The CDR3 reads CASRAPGAGGGAFSYF. The CDR3 DNA is TGTGCCAGCAGGGCCCCGGGCGCTGGCGGGGGGGCCTTCTCGTATTTT.

The gene calls are TRBV14 and TRBJ1-3, with D uncertain. Trimming left V 0 bases short and J 4 bases short, with 4 bases between. Germline values: CDR1 SGHDN, CDR2 FVKESK. The CDR3 has 13 amino acids. CDR3 residues: CASSQDQGNTIYF. Written as DNA, the CDR3 is TGTGCCAGCAGCCAAGATCAAGGAAACACCATATATTTT.

The CDR3 loop is CASSREGLGGYTF. In DNA form, the CDR3 reads TGTGCCAGCAGCCGGGAGGGTTTAGGTGGCTACACCTTC. The chain combines TRBV7-8 with TRBJ1-2, with D unresolved. The CDR3 has 13 residues. Germline values: CDR1 SGHVS, CDR2 FQNEAQ. The V gene lost 5 bases and the J gene lost 7 bases, with 14 bases spanning the gap.

The chain combines TRBV19 with TRBJ1-2; tentatively, D is TRBD1 (5 bases). The germline V gene has CDR1 LNHDA and CDR2 SQIVND (reference sequence). Trimming pared 3 bases from V and 2 bases from J, leaving 13 bases between. The CDR3 loop spans 15 amino acids. CDR3: CASSIGVRANYGYTF. For the CDR3, the DNA is TGTGCCAGTAGTATCGGCGTCAGGGCCAACTATGGCTACACCTTC.

The chain has TRBV13 and TRBJ2-1; 10 bases are shared with TRBD2. This CDR3 spans 18 amino acids. Per germline, CDR1 PRHDT and CDR2 FYEKMQ (reference sequence). J was trimmed by 4 bases and V by 3 bases; bases with no gene match: 12. CDR3 amino acids: CASSFSGGLLDRYNEQFF. The CDR3 bases are TGTGCCAGCAGCTTTAGCGGGGGGCTTTTAGATCGATACAATGAGCAGTTCTTC.

The rearrangement uses TRBV11-2 and TRBJ1-1; D is possibly TRBD1 (6 bases). Trimming stripped 5 bases from V and 0 bases from J, with 19 bases between. Germline V lookup: CDR1 SGHAT, CDR2 FQNNGV. The CDR3 loop spans 17 amino acids. The CDR3 sequence is CASSDAPRGKMNTEAFF. DNA of the CDR3: TGTGCCAGCAGCGACGCTCCGAGGGGGAAGATGAACACTGAAGCTTTCTTT. The complete variable domain, with remaining parts taken from reference TRBV11-2 and TRBJ1-1, reads EAGVAQSPRYKIIEKRQSVAFWCNPISGHATLYWYQQILGQGPKLLIQFQNNGVVDDSQLPKDRFSAERLKGVDSTLKIQPAKLEDSAVYLCASSDAPRGKMNTEAFFGQGTRLTVV.

CDR3 in DNA: TGTGCCAGCAGTCCATCCGGGACACTCTCCGGGGTCGGGGAGCTGTTTTTT. Translation gives CASSPSGTLSGVGELFF. The chain has TRBV27 and TRBJ2-2; a possible D gene is TRBD1 (6 bases). Per germline, CDR1 MNHEY and CDR2 SMNVEV (reference sequence). This CDR3 region has 17 residues. Trimming took off 5 bases at V and 7 bases at J, with 23 bases between the two ends.

The chain carries TRBV19 and TRBJ2-3; TRBD1 aligns across 8 bases. Trimming cost V 5 bases and J 6 bases; bases outside gene matches: 7. Germline values: CDR1 LNHDA, CDR2 SQIVND (reference sequence). The CDR3 extends over 14 amino acids. The CDR3 sequence: CASSHNRGSDTQYF. CDR3 coding DNA: TGTGCCAGTAGTCATAACAGGGGGTCGGATACGCAGTATTTT.

This sequence joins TRBV7-2 and TRBJ2-3, with TRBD2 matching 9 bases. Germline V gene lookup returns CDR1 SGHTA and CDR2 FQGNSA. Trimming cost V 3 bases and J 5 bases; bases outside gene matches: 6. The CDR3 consists of 15 residues. Here the CDR3 DNA reads TGTGCCAGCAGCTTTCTAGCGGGGCGGGGAGATACGCAGTATTTT. Amino acids: CASSFLAGRGDTQYF. Full variable domain (remainder filled in from reference TRBV7-2 and TRBJ2-3): GAGVSQSPSNKVTEKGKDVELRCDPISGHTALYWYRQSLGQGLEFLIYFQGNSAPDKSGLPSDRFSAERTGGSVSTLTIQRTQQEDSAVYLCASSFLAGRGDTQYFGPGTRLTVL.

V gene TRBV30 combines with J gene TRBJ1-3, with D possibly TRBD1 on 5 matching bases. V was cut by 3 bases and J by 0 bases, with 12 bases left in between. The CDR3 length is 15 residues. CDR1 is GTSNPN and CDR2 is SVGIG in the germline V gene (reference sequence). The CDR3 coding sequence is TGTGCCTGGAGGCAGACAGTCCCCTCTGGAAACACCATATATTTT. Its translation is CAWRQTVPSGNTIYF.

The CDR3 DNA reads TGTGCCAGTAGTATTTTGGGCAACTCCTACGAGCAGTACTTC. This sequence encodes CASSILGNSYEQYF. This sequence joins TRBV19 and TRBJ2-7; D is undetermined. The CDR3 spans 14 residues. Germline V lookup: CDR1 LNHDA, CDR2 SQIVND (reference sequence). V lost 3 bases and J 0 bases, leaving 9 bases between the germline ends.

This clone was seen a single time. The chain joins TRBV25-1 to TRBJ1-2; TRBD1 aligns across 9 bases. Looked up from germline, CDR1 is MGHDK and CDR2 is SYGVNS. This CDR3 contains 15 residues. J was trimmed by 8 bases and V by 5 bases; bases with no gene match: 12. The CDR3 coding sequence is TGTGCCAGCAGTTCTTACCGGGACAGGGACCCGGGCTACACCTTC. It specifies CASSSYRDRDPGYTF.

V usage is TRBV6-6 and J usage is TRBJ1-5; tentatively, D is TRBD1 (5 bases). The V and J ends lost 6 bases and 0 bases respectively, with 9 bases between them. The CDR3 is 14 residues long. CDR1 is MNHNY and CDR2 is SVGAGI in the germline V gene (reference sequence). The CDR3 DNA sequence: TGTGCCAGCAGCCAGACAGTTAGCAATCAGCCCCAGCATTTT. Protein: CASSQTVSNQPQHF.

This chain joins TRBV9 and TRBJ2-3, with unresolved D. This CDR3 contains 12 residues. The germline V and J ends were trimmed by 1 base and 5 bases, with 5 bases remaining between them. CDR1 is SGDLS, CDR2 YYNGEE, per germline. CDR3 sequence reads: CASSVSGDTQYF. CDR3 in DNA: TGTGCCAGCAGCGTATCCGGAGATACGCAGTATTTT.

The rearrangement uses TRBV2 and TRBJ1-1; perhaps TRBD1 as D (5 bases). The CDR3 spans 16 residues. The V gene lost 6 bases and the J gene lost 8 bases, with 25 bases spanning the gap. The germline V gene has CDR1 SNHLY and CDR2 FYNNEI. The CDR3 protein is CASRESRGRGGVEAFF. For the CDR3, the DNA is TGTGCCAGCAGGGAGTCTCGAGGGAGGGGAGGTGTGGAAGCTTTCTTT.